Each of the 25 T cell receptor beta chains below was sequenced from the same sample in a study of blood T cell repertoires in COVID-19. The table came from immunoSEQ multiplex PCR; TCRdb's copy has only in-frame clones and leaves some out. The sample shows some 190,000 clones, under 90% of them seen only once. Sequencing input: peripheral blood. These receptors were taken from a person aged 65 to 85 with COVID-19, enrolled during active disease.

The J gene is TRBJ2-7, the V gene TRBV19, with 8 bases lining up with TRBD2. Trimming at V came to 5 bases and at J to 9 bases, leaving 15 bases not matched to a gene. Germline V gene lookup returns CDR1 LNHDA and CDR2 SQIVND (reference sequence). The length of the CDR3 is 15 residues. The CDR3 sequence: CASSVHSGLGLLQYF. The CDR3, as DNA: TGTGCCAGTAGTGTCCACTCGGGACTAGGCTTGTTGCAGTACTTC. Using reference TRBV19 and TRBJ2-7 for the parts outside the CDR3, the full variable domain is DGGITQSPKYLFRKEGQNVTLSCEQNLNHDAMYWYRQDPGQGLRLIYYSQIVNDFQKGDIAEGYSVSREKKESFPLTVTSAQKNPTAFYLCASSVHSGLGLLQYFGPGTRLTVT.

This clone was counted between two and nine times. The chain employs TRBV7-2 and TRBJ2-1; TRBD2 matches 13 bases. The J segment lost 0 bases and the V segment lost 5 bases, leaving 4 bases of the junction unmatched. The V gene's germline CDR1 is SGHTA and CDR2 FQGNSA. The CDR3 consists of 17 residues. The CDR3 DNA sequence: TGTGCCAGCAGCCCGACTAGCGGGGGGCTCTCCTACAATGAGCAGTTCTTC. Its protein product is CASSPTSGGLSYNEQFF.

The V gene is TRBV4-2, the J gene TRBJ1-3; 10 positions match TRBD1. Germline loops: CDR1 LGHNA, CDR2 YNFKEQ. After removal of 9 bases from V and 0 bases from J, the junction contained 8 bases not matched to a gene. This CDR3 has 16 amino acids. Written as DNA, the CDR3 is TGTGCCAGGGTTGACAGGGGGCAAAACTCTGGAAACACCATATATTTT. Its translation: CARVDRGQNSGNTIYF.

The rearrangement links TRBV27 to TRBJ1-2, with 9 bases aligning to TRBD1. This CDR3 has 14 amino acids. The germline V gene has CDR1 MNHEY and CDR2 SMNVEV (reference sequence). The V segment lost 5 bases and the J segment 3 bases; nucleotides outside the gene matches: 4. CDR3 region: CASSPGTGHYGYTF. The CDR3 DNA reads TGTGCCAGCAGTCCGGGGACAGGGCACTATGGCTACACCTTC.

The V call is TRBV5-4, the J call TRBJ1-1; D possibly corresponds to TRBD1 (5 bases). The CDR3 sequence is 15 residues long. CDR1 is SGHNT and CDR2 is YYREEE in the germline V gene (reference sequence). Trimming took off 4 bases at V and 1 base at J, with 14 bases between the two ends. In DNA form, the CDR3 reads TGTGCCAGCAGCAACCAGCGACAGAAGAACACTGAAGCTTTCTTT. Residues: CASSNQRQKNTEAFF.

CDR3 sequence reads: CASSRGGTLRATDTQYF. The CDR3 DNA reads TGTGCCAGCTCACGGGGAGGTACTTTAAGAGCGACAGATACGCAGTATTTT. The J gene is TRBJ2-3, the V gene TRBV18; D perhaps matches TRBD2 (6 bases). The CDR3 runs to 17 residues. Looked up from germline, CDR1 is KGHSH and CDR2 is LQKENI. Trimming took off 4 bases at V and 3 bases at J, with 20 bases between the two ends.

In DNA, the CDR3 is TGCGCCAGCAGCTCAGAACAGGGCTACAATGAGCAGTTCTTC. Residues: CASSSEQGYNEQFF. The genes are TRBV5-1 and TRBJ2-1; TRBD1 might be the D (6 bases). V gave up 3 bases and J gave up 3 bases, with 10 bases separating them. The germline V gene has CDR1 SGHRS and CDR2 YFSETQ. This CDR3 contains 14 residues.

The chain joins TRBV6-6 to TRBJ1-2; D is unresolved. Germline CDR1 and CDR2: MNHNY and SVGAGI (reference sequence). There are 13 residues in the CDR3. Trimming took 5 bases from V and 3 from J, leaving 10 bases between them. CDR3 amino acids: CASSGRTDYGYTF. DNA of the CDR3: TGTGCCAGCAGTGGGAGGACCGACTATGGCTACACCTTC.

The gene calls are TRBV4-2 and TRBJ1-1, with a tentative D call TRBD1 (5 bases). The CDR3 has 15 residues. Trimming removed 4 bases at V and 5 bases at J, with 17 bases between. Germline V CDR1 and CDR2: LGHNA, YNFKEQ. The CDR3 bases are TGTGCCAGCAGCCCGGGGGGGAGGGGCATGACTGAAGCTTTCTTT. Translated, it gives CASSPGGRGMTEAFF.

This rearrangement joins TRBV9 to TRBJ1-1, with a possible D match to TRBD1 (6 bases). Germline CDR1 reads SGDLS; CDR2 reads YYNGEE. V gave up 3 bases and J gave up 1 base, with 13 bases separating them. The CDR3 covers 15 residues. The chain's CDR3 is CASSGPGHGNTEAFF. In DNA form, the CDR3 reads TGTGCCAGCAGCGGACCGGGACACGGGAACACTGAAGCTTTCTTT.

This chain uses TRBV6-5 with TRBJ2-5, with TRBD2 identical over 10 bases. CDR3 length: 15 residues. Germline CDR1 reads MNHEY; CDR2 reads SVGAGI. Trimming cost V 4 bases and J 10 bases; bases outside gene matches: 12. The CDR3 DNA sequence: TGTGCCAGCAGTTCCGTTAGAGCGGGGGGGCGTGACCAGTACTTC. Its protein is CASSSVRAGGRDQYF.

CDR3 nucleotides: TGTGCCAGCAGCTTGGGGACAGGGCCAATCTACGAGCAGTACTTC. Encoded protein: CASSLGTGPIYEQYF. The V and J genes are TRBV5-4 and TRBJ2-7, with 8 bases aligning to TRBD1. The CDR3 spans 15 residues. From germline, CDR1 is SGHNT and CDR2 YYREEE (reference sequence). The V gene end was trimmed by 0 bases and the J gene end by 3 bases; junction bases not matched to a gene: 5.

This clone was found once. The chain employs TRBV28 and TRBJ1-6, with D unclear. CDR3 length: 16 amino acids. Germline V lookup: CDR1 MDHEN, CDR2 SYDVKM. The V end was cut by 8 bases, the J end by 8 bases, with 22 bases between. CDR3 nucleotides: TGTGCCAGCGGCAATTCCCTTTCCCTCAGGTATTCACCCCTCCACTTT. Translated: CASGNSLSLRYSPLHF.

This rearrangement joins TRBV28 to TRBJ2-1; 8 bases match TRBD1. The CDR3 has 15 amino acids. Losses at the gene ends were 4 bases for V and 15 bases for J; bases not matched to a gene: 17. Germline CDR1 reads MDHEN; CDR2 reads SYDVKM. This CDR3 reads CASSYDSPGTGLLFF. Written as DNA, the CDR3 is TGTGCCAGCAGTTACGATTCCCCCGGGACAGGACTACTGTTCTTC.

The chain links TRBV3-1 (or the pseudogene TRBV3-2) to TRBJ1-3; D ambiguous. Trimming shortened V by 0 bases and J by 4 bases, and 10 bases separated the two germline ends. The CDR3 is 15 residues long. The germline V gene encodes CDR1 LGHDT and CDR2 YNNKEL (reference sequence). The CDR3 sequence: CASSQDPGWGNTIYF. CDR3 in DNA: TGTGCCAGCAGCCAAGATCCGGGTTGGGGAAACACCATATATTTT.

The chain links TRBV3-1 (or the pseudogene TRBV3-2) to TRBJ1-2; D is uncertain. The CDR3 is 14 amino acids. Germline V gene data show CDR1 as LGHDT and CDR2 as YNNKEL (reference sequence). Trimming removed 2 bases from V and 7 bases from J, with 14 bases in between. The CDR3 sequence: CASSQYTAQCGYTF. Here the CDR3 DNA reads TGTGCCAGCAGCCAATACACCGCCCAGTGTGGCTACACCTTC.

This chain uses TRBV29-1 with TRBJ2-1, with 9 bases fitting TRBD1. J lost 9 bases, V lost 8 bases, and 8 bases had no gene match. The CDR3 spans 12 residues. Germline lookup yields CDR1 SQVTM and CDR2 ANQGSEA. The CDR3 loop reads CSIRTGAIEQFF. In DNA, the CDR3 is TGCAGCATTAGGACAGGGGCGATTGAGCAGTTCTTC.

The V call is TRBV28, the J call TRBJ2-3; TRBD2 is a possible D gene (6 bases). The V gene's germline CDR1 is MDHEN and CDR2 SYDVKM. Trimming removed 2 bases from V and 2 bases from J, with 8 bases in between. The CDR3 is made up of 14 amino acids. The chain's CDR3 is CASSLAGNTDTQYF. CDR3 sequence (DNA): TGTGCCAGCAGTTTAGCGGGGAACACAGATACGCAGTATTTT.

This clone was seen just once. The chain combines TRBV19 with TRBJ2-2; 7 bases are shared with TRBD1. V lost 5 bases to trimming and J lost 7 bases; unmatched junction nucleotides: 13. CDR3 size: 16 residues. Germline CDR1 and CDR2: LNHDA and SQIVND (reference sequence). CDR3 DNA: TGTGCCAGTAGTGTATATCGACAGGGTGGAGGCGGGGAGCTGTTTTTT. Its protein is CASSVYRQGGGGELFF.

This clone has just one count. The rearrangement links TRBV13 to TRBJ2-1, with a weak D call TRBD2 (6 bases). The germline V gene has CDR1 PRHDT and CDR2 FYEKMQ (reference sequence). The V and J ends lost 5 bases and 5 bases respectively, with 16 bases between them. The CDR3 is 15 residues long. The CDR3 region has the DNA TGTGCCAGCAGCCCAAAAATGGGACTCGACAATGAGCAGTTCTTC. This codes for CASSPKMGLDNEQFF.

The chain links TRBV7-2 to TRBJ2-5; 8 bases agree with TRBD2. Looked up from germline, CDR1 is SGHTA and CDR2 is FQGNSA. This CDR3 is built from 17 residues. The V and J ends lost 5 bases and 5 bases, in that order; junction bases with no gene match: 16. In DNA form, the CDR3 reads TGTGCCAGCAGCCCCGTTAGAGGGACTAGTGATTTTGAGACCCAGTACTTC. Encoded protein: CASSPVRGTSDFETQYF.

This chain's CDR3 is CASSPLQGTYNEQFF. The CDR3 DNA reads TGTGCCAGCTCACCTCTGCAGGGCACCTACAATGAGCAGTTCTTC. This chain connects TRBV18 to TRBJ2-1; a weak D match, TRBD1 (5 bases). The CDR3 is 15 residues long. CDR1 is KGHSH, CDR2 LQKENI, per germline. V was clipped by 3 bases and J by 2 bases, with 11 bases between them. Using reference TRBV18 and TRBJ2-1 for the parts outside the CDR3, the full variable domain is NAGVMQNPRHLVRRRGQEARLRCSPMKGHSHVYWYRQLPEEGLKFMVYLQKENIIDESGMPKERFSAEFPKEGPSILRIQQVVRGDSAAYFCASSPLQGTYNEQFFGPGTRLTVL.

The chain links TRBV28 to TRBJ1-6, with 9 bases matching TRBD1. The junction had 5 bases not matched to a gene; V was cut back by 7 bases and J by 7 bases. This CDR3 region has 14 residues. Per the germline V gene, CDR1 is MDHEN and CDR2 is SYDVKM. The CDR3 is CASTHTGGNSPLHF. The CDR3 nucleotides read TGTGCCAGCACCCATACAGGGGGCAATTCACCCCTCCACTTT.

The DNA for the CDR3 is TGTGCCAGCAGTTACTCCAGGGGGACCTATGGCTACACCTTC. Amino acids: CASSYSRGTYGYTF. This chain connects TRBV6-5 to TRBJ1-2; 7 bases are shared with TRBD1. The CDR3 runs 14 residues. The V and J ends lost 0 bases and 4 bases, in that order; junction bases with no gene match: 2. Looked up from germline, CDR1 is MNHEY and CDR2 is SVGAGI.

The chain employs TRBV5-5 and TRBJ2-7; D may be TRBD1 (6 bases). Trimming shortened V by 2 bases and J by 3 bases, and 12 bases separated the two germline ends. The CDR3 consists of 14 residues. The germline V gene has CDR1 SGHKS and CDR2 YYEKEE (reference sequence). CDR3 sequence reads: CASSFDPGDYEQYF. Written as DNA, the CDR3 is TGTGCCAGCAGCTTTGATCCAGGGGACTACGAGCAGTACTTC.